Reported below is one T cell receptor (beta chain). Its binding antigen is unknown. No base quality information exists; no much larger clone differs at one position. The data originate from a study of T cell responses to AZD1222 COVID-19 vaccine (dated by TCRdb to about 2021). General notes on the study: Because spike-specific TCR depth and breadth did not differ between the two schedules, AZD1222 recipients who got a second dose at roughly 4 weeks were pooled with those who got a second dose at roughly 12 weeks. A total of 230 to 250 trial participants underwent TCR sequencing, of whom 207 received two doses of AZD1222 and some 25 received two doses of the MenACWY control vaccine. Trial participants were enrolled into age subgroups of 18-55, 56-69 and 70-plus years, which contained about 160, 30 and 59 TCR-sequenced participants, respectively.

Broad study findings and their caveats: Conclusions about previously exposed vaccinees are limited because only a handful of AZD1222 recipients were SARS-CoV-2 seropositive at baseline. Spike-specific TCR breadth and depth rose significantly after two AZD1222 doses compared with day 0 and with MenACWY recipients. The 56-69-year group was small, and its depth increase did not reach significance, likely because of low power. The whole spike protein was spanned by vaccine-associated CD4 TCRs, and dominant responses were seen in regions 160-218 and 743-854. Nearly half of unique spike-specific TCRs reportedly recognized epitopes outside regions mutated in the B.1.351 and B.1.1.7 variants. Most participants were white British and females outnumbered males, and the authors suggested that clonal diversity may have been underestimated. Because no day 14 peak-response samples were available, repertoires were characterized only after the peak T cell response.

The CDR3 regions of human TCRbeta chains were subjected to immunosequencing. Under the source paper's analysis protocol: Repertoire TCRs were matched against a reference library of SARS-CoV-2-specific TCRs generated with the MIRA antigen-specificity platform. Breadth meant the fraction of unique TCRs that were SARS-CoV-2-associated, whereas depth meant the fraction of total T cells that were SARS-CoV-2-associated. Using the MIRA data, every spike-specific TCR was mapped to the spike region that the TCR reacted to and assigned to either a CD4 or a CD8 class. Log10-transformed breadth and depth values were compared by one-way ANOVA with Sidak's multiple comparisons tests. In TCRdb, the immuneACCESS table is reduced to in-frame sequences with V and J assigned. These tables do not hold every clone; where another copy was compared, an unresolved V gene accounts for under half, and the others remain unexplained. The DNA was the basis for D and trimming; V, J and clone size are from that table. The sample includes 82,000 or so clones, with 90% to 95% observed a single time. Roughly 5% of the sample rests with the top ten.

Read against the paper, the sample's time point label means: baseline before first vaccination. Vaccinee samples were obtained from the UK trials COV001 and COV002, which included a single-blind randomized controlled phase 2/3 trial of AZD1222 (ChAdOx1 nCoV-19) in healthy adults. Trial participant PBMC samples were collected at day 0 and day 28 after the second dose for TCRbeta chain sequencing. The sample here was peripheral blood, taken on day 0 of AZD1222 vaccination. This receptor was taken from an adult in good health.

The DNA is TGTGCCAGCATAAACCCGGGGATTAGCAATCAGCCCCAGCATTTT. Its coded protein is CASINPGISNQPQHF. Rearrangement joined TRBV6-5 to TRBJ1-5; too little of a D gene remains to name it. Sequences MNHEY (CDR1) and SVGAGI (CDR2) are obtained from the germline V gene. V is pared back by 7 bases and J by 0 bases, with 13 bases lying between the germline termini. Inclusive of the bounding cysteine and phenylalanine, the CDR3 is 15 residues long. Only the CDR3 DNA is retained, 45 bases long and in frame from the first base.